Given below is one T cell receptor (beta chain) in context. The clone's antigen remains unknown. One junction end does not reproduce the germline sequence, and a read error may be involved. For repertoire sequencing, TCR beta CDR3 regions were amplified from RNA transcripts. The first round was an RT-PCR using HTBI primers with the Qiagen OneStep RT-PCR kit, and this first round was followed by a second-round multiplex PCR, then size selection and purification. Sequencing of the libraries was carried out on an Illumina HiSeq2000 in paired-end mode with 100 bp reads. Per the source publication's procedure: Reads were processed with SOAPnuke, discarding reads with adapters, uncalled bases, mean Phred below 15, or no exact constant-primer or identifier match. High-quality paired reads were merged with COPE v1.2.5. Unique nucleotide sequences were defined as clonotypes and aligned to IMGT TRB V, D and J references using MiTCR v1.1. Analysis was restricted to V-J combinations with a frequency above 0.0001, which covered over 98% of repertoires. For each V-J combination, a TCR clonal expansion and chaos score was defined as F50 clonal expansion divided by the chaos observed in the TCRdist matrix. Welch's t-statistics and random forest were used to reduce features to over ten V-J combinations, which were fed into a naive Bayes classifier. The Morisita-Horn index was used to measure how similar the thyroid and blood repertoires were. TCRdb ran its own pipeline on the public reads, namely fastp trimming at Q25 and MiXCR clone calling, and kept in-frame beta chains. Identical CDR3 protein sequences are pooled into one entry, listed with their most common genes and DNA. The authors' filters were not applied to this entry. Present in this sample are about 550,000 distinct CDR3 sequences, approximately 37% of which were seen just once. About 4.1% of the sample is taken by the ten largest.

This sample is drawn from a study of Graves' ophthalmopathy and Graves' hyperthyroidism (dated by TCRdb to 2016 to 2019). Describing the broader study: Hyperthyroidism was defined as stable when no progression to ophthalmopathy occurred within 18 months of follow-up. The study used TCR beta repertoire signatures to distinguish Graves' ophthalmopathy from Graves' hyperthyroidism and to predict progression to ophthalmopathy. In total, 135 blood samples were TCR-sequenced: approximately 40 ophthalmopathy, some 75 hyperthyroidism and some 17 hyperthyroidism-to-ophthalmopathy patients. To explore V-J signatures that distinguish ophthalmopathy from hyperthyroidism, a discovery set of around 100 patients was enrolled, made up of over 40 with ophthalmopathy and under 65 with stable hyperthyroidism. For independent validation, a separate cohort was made up of 18 to 20 hyperthyroidism patients plus 17 patients who later progressed from hyperthyroidism to ophthalmopathy. T-cell repertoires of thyroid tissue and blood were compared in six hyperthyroidism patients. Following sampling, methimazole starting at 30 mg daily was administered to hyperthyroidism patients, and high-dose intravenous methylprednisolone was administered to ophthalmopathy patients.

The hyperthyroidism patients were 18 to 65 years old and newly diagnosed, with a disease duration of less than 2 months. Patients with other autoimmune diseases, uncontrolled infections, pregnancy or lactation were excluded. Diagnosis was based on clinical symptoms, serum thyroxine, TRAb, thyroid ultrasound and orbital computed tomography. Trizol reagent was used to extract the total RNA, and its quality was then checked on an Agilent 2100 Bioanalyzer. Paper-wide results and their limitations: In cross-validation, the 13-signature model distinguished ophthalmopathy from stable hyperthyroidism with around 86% sensitivity and 81% to 82% specificity, while in the test set the corresponding values were 80% and 75%. Among expanded thyroid clonotypes with frequency above 0.001, most also showed up in blood, which suggests that blood repertoires may reflect the thyroid immune response. No statistical method was used to set the sample size in advance, and the investigators knew which group each participant was assigned to. In validation, the model predicted ophthalmopathy progression with about 64% sensitivity and approximately 75% specificity; some twelve predicted patients were CT-confirmed with GO in a median of approximately 6.5 months.

Sample: peripheral blood or thyroid tissue (not recorded which). The sequence was obtained from an adult man with Graves' hyperthyroidism.

The CDR3 here reads CASSSGPAGETEAFF. The nucleotides are TGTGCCAGCAGCTCGGGGCCAGCGGGGGAGACTGAAGCTTTCTTT. The rearrangement combines TRBV5-1 with TRBJ1-1; TRBD1 is a possible D gene, resting on 5 matching bases. Reading from cysteine to phenylalanine, the CDR3 counts 15 amino acids. The CDR3 DNA has 45 bases and is translated from base 1. CDR1 is given as SGHRS and CDR2 as YFSETQ, both from the germline V gene.